Shown below are 3 T cell receptor beta chains from a single sample sequenced in a study of CD8+CD57+ T cells in acquired aplastic anemia. TCR beta VDJ and CDR3 were profiled, and genomic DNA was the template. TCRdb re-called the reads through MiXCR, storing one row per CDR3 protein. Of approximately 250,000 distinct CDR3 sequences in the sample, approximately 82% were seen once. For sequencing, patients were chosen who had shown expansion of CD8+CD57+ cells by flow cytometry. The sequenced material came from sorted CD4+, CD8+, or CD8+CD57+ T cells (not recorded which) from PBMCs. Receptor source: a human donor with aplastic anemia.

The chain employs TRBV7-3 and TRBJ2-3; a weak D match, TRBD1 (6 bases). Judging by the DNA end, TRBJ1-5 fits better; the J call may be wrong. CDR3 size: 13 residues. Germline V gene sequence: CDR1 SGHTA, CDR2 FQGTGA. The CDR3 spells CASGFGGTDTQHF. In DNA, the CDR3 is TGTGCCAGCGGGTTTGGGGGCACAGATACGCAGCATTTT.

The rearrangement uses TRBV13 and TRBJ2-3, with 10 bases matching TRBD1. V was pared by 4 bases and J by 9 bases, with 4 bases of the junction left unmatched. The CDR3 extends over 13 amino acids. Germline lookup yields CDR1 PRHDT and CDR2 FYEKMQ (reference sequence). The DNA of the CDR3 is TGTGCCAGCAGCTCACGGGACAGGGGCACGCAGTATTTT. Amino acid sequence: CASSSRDRGTQYF.

On this clonotype: The conserved phenylalanine or tryptophan normally closing the CDR3 is absent here, so this likely arose from a read error. The DNA is left out, because the CDR3 cannot be placed on it with certainty; the CDR3 is given as TCRdb lists it. V gene TRBV12-3 or TRBV12-4 combines with J gene TRBJ2-1; the table names TRBD2, a call not compared with the DNA. From its first to its last residue, the CDR3 has 13 amino acids. The CDR3 spells CASSFADPRESRY.